Included here is one TCR beta chain sequence, with context. No antigen is known for it. The sample holds other DNA sequences that translate to the same CDR3. 13 Jbeta primers and 60 Vbeta primers were used for the PCR. Only in-frame clones appear in the TCRdb table, and some are missing; sequencing was by immunoSEQ multiplex PCR. The profile covers 150,000 to 200,000 clones, with 77% appearing a single time and more than 3.5% taken by the ten largest. This sample was included in a study of cytomegalovirus exposure and HLA in healthy donors. Trimming at V came to 3 bases and at J to 3 bases, leaving 4 bases not matched to a gene. CDR1 LNHDA and CDR2 SQIVND come from the germline V gene (reference sequence). The CDR3 is 15 amino acids. Study-wide points: An apparent linkage of common viral pathogens to several of the most significant clusters emerged in a later analysis. TCR sequences were mostly rare, though some public TCRs occurred in many donors. Testing in vitro showed a few CMV-associated chains specific for CMV antigens.

These donors counted as nominally healthy when sampled, but unrecorded immune exposures were likely. The sequencing input was PBMCs. The chain uses TRBV19 and TRBJ2-1, with TRBD2 matching over 8 bases. The receptor comes from an older woman in good health and CMV-seropositive. Written as DNA, the CDR3 is TGTGCCAGTAGTATTCGGCTAGCGGGCTACAATGAGCAGTTCTTC. It specifies CASSIRLAGYNEQFF.